Below, 13 T cell receptor beta chains from the same sample are listed, as sequenced in a study of monozygotic twins with cystic fibrosis. Libraries were prepared by immunoSEQ multiplex PCR; TCRdb keeps only in-frame clonotypes and omits some of them. The sample holds under 30,000 clones; around nine tenths are singletons and the top ten take around 0.56%. Material for sequencing was blood. Source of these receptors: a girl aged 2-10 years with cystic fibrosis.

The chain joins TRBV10-3 to TRBJ1-5, with unresolved D. The CDR3 extends over 14 amino acids. From germline, CDR1 is ENHRY and CDR2 SYGVKD. The V end was cut by 0 bases, the J end by 5 bases, with 8 bases between. The CDR3 protein is CAISESTGYQPQHF. The CDR3 region has the DNA TGTGCCATCAGTGAGTCGACGGGGTATCAGCCCCAGCATTTT.

The genes are TRBV6-6 and TRBJ1-1; D gene uncertain. Trimming took 4 bases from V and 5 from J, leaving 11 bases between them. Per germline, CDR1 MNHNY and CDR2 SVGAGI (reference sequence). The CDR3 covers 13 residues. Here the CDR3 reads CASSSVEWTEAFF. For the CDR3, the DNA is TGTGCCAGCAGTTCGGTCGAGTGGACTGAAGCTTTCTTT.

J is TRBJ1-2 and V is TRBV2; no clear D gene. The CDR3 spans 12 residues. V lost 5 bases and J 2 bases, leaving 6 bases between the germline ends. Germline V gene data show CDR1 as SNHLY and CDR2 as FYNNEI. This CDR3 is CASSQRNYGYTF. The CDR3 coding sequence is TGTGCCAGCAGTCAAAGAAACTATGGCTACACCTTC.

This clone was seen only once. The chain couples TRBV6-1 to TRBJ1-2, with a tentative D call TRBD1 (5 bases). The germline gives CDR1 MNHNS, CDR2 SASEGT. V was trimmed by 0 bases and J by 4 bases, leaving 15 bases between them. The CDR3 has 16 amino acids. Written as DNA, the CDR3 is TGTGCCAGCAGTGAAGCGAGGGGTAATACGGCCTATGGCTACACCTTC. It yields the protein CASSEARGNTAYGYTF.

This chain links TRBV7-9 with TRBJ1-1; no clear D. V lost 5 bases to trimming and J lost 3 bases, with 28 bases between them. Germline V gene lookup returns CDR1 SEHNR and CDR2 FQNEAQ (reference sequence). The CDR3 length is 19 residues. In nucleotides, the CDR3 is TGTGCCAGCAGCCCCCAATGGCTGGGTAAACGGGGTATAGACACTGAAGCTTTCTTT. Translated: CASSPQWLGKRGIDTEAFF.

The chain joins TRBV6-6 to TRBJ2-5; D is perhaps TRBD1 or TRBD2 (5 bases each). V gave up 5 bases and J gave up 5 bases, with 12 bases separating them. In germline, CDR1 is MNHNY, CDR2 SVGAGI (reference sequence). This CDR3 region has 13 residues. CDR3 nucleotides: TGTGCCAGCAGTACAGGACTTAGGGAGACCCAGTACTTC. This sequence encodes CASSTGLRETQYF.

This CDR3 is CSTLGGYEQYF. CDR3 nucleotide sequence: TGCAGTACCTTGGGGGGTTACGAGCAGTACTTC. V usage is TRBV20-1 and J usage is TRBJ2-7, with a tentative D call TRBD2 (6 bases). Germline CDR1 and CDR2: DFQATT and SNEGSKA (reference sequence). This CDR3 spans 11 amino acids. The V and J ends lost 8 bases and 4 bases respectively, with 12 bases between them.

The V gene is TRBV7-9, the J gene TRBJ1-1, with D possibly TRBD1 on 6 matching bases. Germline CDR1 reads SEHNR; CDR2 reads FQNEAQ (reference sequence). CDR3 length: 16 amino acids. The germline V and J ends were trimmed by 2 bases and 9 bases, with 22 bases remaining between them. CDR3 sequence (DNA): TGTGCCAGCAGCTTATCCCTCCAGGGGTCAGGTTCCCAAGCTTTCTTT. It codes for CASSLSLQGSGSQAFF.

The rearrangement joins TRBV5-1 to TRBJ2-3; D is possibly TRBD2 (6 bases). This CDR3 is built from 19 residues. Deletions cut 1 base from V and 0 bases from J, with 21 bases between. The germline gives CDR1 SGHRS, CDR2 YFSETQ. The CDR3 sequence is CASSLKLRASVTSTDTQYF. The CDR3 DNA reads as TGCGCCAGCAGCTTGAAATTGCGGGCTAGCGTGACTAGCACAGATACGCAGTATTTT.

This clone has just a few counts. The chain uses TRBV29-1 and TRBJ1-1; D remains ambiguous. The germline V and J ends were trimmed by 5 bases and 6 bases, with 10 bases remaining between them. There are 11 residues in the CDR3. In germline, CDR1 is SQVTM, CDR2 ANQGSEA. CDR3 sequence: CSVSARPEAFF. The DNA of the CDR3 is TGCAGCGTTAGCGCACGGCCTGAAGCTTTCTTT.

The gene calls are TRBV7-9 and TRBJ1-2; 7 bases align to TRBD1. The V and J ends lost 5 bases and 1 base, in that order; junction bases with no gene match: 10. This CDR3 region has 16 residues. Germline CDR1 reads SEHNR; CDR2 reads FQNEAQ (reference sequence). CDR3 sequence: CASSRSGDRLNYGYTF. CDR3 coding DNA: TGTGCCAGCAGCCGGTCTGGGGACAGACTTAACTATGGCTACACCTTC.

This sequence joins TRBV4-2 and TRBJ1-1, with D possibly being TRBD1 (5 bases). Between the trimmed V and J ends, which lost 6 bases and 0 bases, there was a span of 14 bases. This CDR3 has 15 residues. The germline V gene encodes CDR1 LGHNA and CDR2 YNFKEQ. CDR3 DNA: TGTGCCAGCAGATCATCCGACAGACTGAACACTGAAGCTTTCTTT. It yields the protein CASRSSDRLNTEAFF.

This clone was counted once. This chain connects TRBV7-9 to TRBJ2-7; 9 bases fit TRBD1. With V trimmed by 5 bases and J by 3 bases, 8 bases remained unmatched. Germline loops: CDR1 SEHNR, CDR2 FQNEAQ (reference sequence). The CDR3 has 15 residues. DNA for the CDR3: TGTGCCAGCAGCAATTCCGGGACAGGGTACTACGAGCAGTACTTC. Translated: CASSNSGTGYYEQYF.